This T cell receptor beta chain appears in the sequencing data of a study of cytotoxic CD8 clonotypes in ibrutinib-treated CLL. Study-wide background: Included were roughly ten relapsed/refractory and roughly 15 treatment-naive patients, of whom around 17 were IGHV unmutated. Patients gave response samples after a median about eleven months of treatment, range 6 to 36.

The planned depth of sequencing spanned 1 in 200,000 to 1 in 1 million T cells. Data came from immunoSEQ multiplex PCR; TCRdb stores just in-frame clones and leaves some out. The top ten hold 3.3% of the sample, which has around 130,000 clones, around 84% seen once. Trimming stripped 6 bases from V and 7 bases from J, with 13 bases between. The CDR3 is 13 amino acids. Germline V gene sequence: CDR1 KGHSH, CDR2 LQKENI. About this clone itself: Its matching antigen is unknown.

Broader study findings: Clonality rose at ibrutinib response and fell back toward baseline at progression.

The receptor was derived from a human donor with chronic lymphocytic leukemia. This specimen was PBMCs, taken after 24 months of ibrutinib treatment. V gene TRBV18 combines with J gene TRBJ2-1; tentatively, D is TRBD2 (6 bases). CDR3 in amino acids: CASSPQEGNEQFF. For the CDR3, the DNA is TGTGCCAGCTCCCCTCAGGAGGGTAATGAGCAGTTCTTC.